Below, 30 T cell receptor beta chains from the same sample are listed, as sequenced in a study of Ad26.COV2.S vaccination and SARS-CoV-2 variants. Data came from immunoSEQ multiplex PCR; TCRdb stores just in-frame clones and leaves some out. The table records more than 300,000 clones, approximately 86% of them present only once. The treatment: around 19 received Ad26.COV2.S at low or high dose, single or two shots; 5 received placebo; per-sample allocation not given. Samples were taken on day 63 after the first vaccine or placebo injection. Sample: peripheral blood, taken in a trial of Ad26.COV2.S vaccine versus placebo. These receptors all stem from a person between 18 and 65 years old who received the Ad26.COV2.S COVID-19 vaccine or a placebo.

The chain recombines TRBV19 with TRBJ2-1; D is undetermined. The germline V gene encodes CDR1 LNHDA and CDR2 SQIVND (reference sequence). The CDR3 has 13 residues. Trimming took off 7 bases at V and 3 bases at J, with 10 bases between the two ends. CDR3 loop: CASTQSDYNEQFF. CDR3 DNA sequence: TGTGCCAGTACCCAATCTGACTACAATGAGCAGTTCTTC.

The chain employs TRBV7-2 and TRBJ1-3, with TRBD1 matching 8 bases. The CDR3 consists of 17 residues. Germline V gene lookup returns CDR1 SGHTA and CDR2 FQGNSA. J gave up 0 bases and V 5 bases, and 9 bases lay outside the gene matches. Written as DNA, the CDR3 is TGTGCCAGCAGCCCGAACAGGGGGTTACTCTCTGGAAACACCATATATTTT. Translating gives CASSPNRGLLSGNTIYF. The variable domain in full, with the rest retrieved from reference TRBV7-2 and TRBJ1-3, is GAGVSQSPSNKVTEKGKDVELRCDPISGHTALYWYRQSLGQGLEFLIYFQGNSAPDKSGLPSDRFSAERTGGSVSTLTIQRTQQEDSAVYLCASSPNRGLLSGNTIYFGEGSWLTVV.

This clone showed up just a few times. The chain joins TRBV28 to TRBJ2-7; D is ambiguous. V lost 5 bases to trimming and J lost 4 bases, with 15 bases between them. The CDR3 sequence is 14 residues long. Germline CDR1 is MDHEN and CDR2 is SYDVKM. For the CDR3, the DNA is TGTGCCAGCAGTGCCTTCGCCGGAAGGTACGAGCAGTACTTC. This gives the protein CASSAFAGRYEQYF.

This rearrangement joins TRBV6-5 to TRBJ1-6; no definite D call. V lost 2 bases to trimming and J lost 0 bases, with 5 bases between them. CDR3 size: 15 residues. Looked up from germline, CDR1 is MNHEY and CDR2 is SVGAGI. The CDR3 DNA is TGTGCCAGCAGTTACGAGAGCTCCTATAATTCACCCCTCCACTTT. It translates to CASSYESSYNSPLHF.

This rearrangement joins TRBV19 to TRBJ2-1, with D possibly matching TRBD2 (6 bases). V gave up 6 bases and J gave up 12 bases, with 12 bases separating them. Germline V CDR1 and CDR2: LNHDA, SQIVND (reference sequence). The CDR3 has 11 residues. The DNA for the CDR3 is TGTGCCAGTAGCTCGCGGGGAGGGCAGTTCTTC. Amino acid sequence: CASSSRGGQFF.

The rearrangement uses TRBV10-3 and TRBJ2-7, with D maybe TRBD2 (5 bases). CDR1 ENHRY and CDR2 SYGVKD come from the germline V gene. Trimming stripped 6 bases from V and 4 bases from J, with 10 bases between. The CDR3 has 12 residues. The CDR3 spells CAISGVGYEQYF. Written as DNA, the CDR3 is TGTGCCATCAGCGGGGTGGGATACGAGCAGTACTTC.

In its sample, this clone was seen a few times. The chain employs TRBV12-3 or TRBV12-4 and TRBJ1-1; D is ambiguous. The CDR3 has 13 residues. The germline V and J ends were trimmed by 5 bases and 1 base, with 8 bases remaining between them. The CDR3 reads CASSLQWNTEAFF. CDR3 in DNA: TGTGCCAGCAGTCTCCAGTGGAACACTGAAGCTTTCTTT.

This chain joins TRBV11-3 and TRBJ2-1; weak D call: TRBD2 (6 bases). Trimming cost V 1 base and J 8 bases, with 15 bases left between them. The germline V gene has CDR1 SGHNT and CDR2 YENEEA. CDR3 length: 15 amino acids. The CDR3 sequence is CASSLGLEGIDEQFF. The DNA of the CDR3 is TGTGCCAGCAGCTTAGGACTAGAGGGTATCGATGAGCAGTTCTTC.

This clone was counted between two and nine times. V gene TRBV24-1 combines with J gene TRBJ1-4, with a possible D match to TRBD1 (5 bases). Germline assignment: CDR1 KGHDR and CDR2 SFDVKD. The CDR3 runs to 13 residues. The ends were cut back, 12 bases at V and 0 bases at J, with 10 bases in the middle. The CDR3 DNA follows: TGTGCCGCCCAGGGAGCAACTAATGAAAAACTGTTTTTT. Translating it yields CAAQGATNEKLFF.

This clone was seen only once. The V gene is TRBV5-1, the J gene TRBJ2-5, with D possibly being TRBD1 (6 bases). The germline gives CDR1 SGHRS, CDR2 YFSETQ. This CDR3 comprises 12 residues. V was clipped by 2 bases and J by 5 bases, with 7 bases between them. The CDR3 region is CASSFQGETQYF. CDR3 nucleotide sequence: TGCGCCAGCAGCTTTCAGGGGGAGACCCAGTACTTC.

CDR3 residues: CASSPTGSTQPQHF. In DNA, the CDR3 is TGTGCCAGCAGCCCGACGGGGAGTACTCAGCCCCAGCATTTT. This chain uses TRBV5-5 with TRBJ1-5, with unresolved D. The germline V and J ends were trimmed by 4 bases and 6 bases, with 14 bases remaining between them. This CDR3 is built from 14 residues. From germline, CDR1 is SGHKS and CDR2 YYEKEE (reference sequence).

The chain uses TRBV7-2 and TRBJ2-7; TRBD1 agrees at 9 bases. With V trimmed by 5 bases and J by 5 bases, 16 bases remained unmatched. The CDR3 is made up of 17 amino acids. CDR1 and CDR2 from the germline V gene are SGHTA and FQGNSA. Here the CDR3 DNA reads TGTGCCAGCAGCGCCCGCCTGACAGGGGGTCCCGGGGACGAGCAGTACTTC. This encodes CASSARLTGGPGDEQYF.

The V call is TRBV6-5, the J call TRBJ2-7; 10 nucleotides agree with TRBD1. Trimming cost V 4 bases and J 5 bases; bases outside gene matches: 2. This CDR3 is built from 13 residues. CDR1 is MNHEY and CDR2 is SVGAGI in the germline V gene. CDR3 coding DNA: TGTGCCAGCAGTTGGGACAGGGGCAACGAGCAGTACTTC. Its protein is CASSWDRGNEQYF.

This sequence joins TRBV5-1 and TRBJ1-1; D uncertain. V gave up 1 base and J gave up 0 bases, with 7 bases separating them. The CDR3 consists of 14 residues. Germline lookup yields CDR1 SGHRS and CDR2 YFSETQ. The CDR3 bases are TGCGCCAGCAGCTTGTACAAGATGAACACTGAAGCTTTCTTT. Translating it yields CASSLYKMNTEAFF.

The chain combines TRBV11-3 with TRBJ2-1; D call uncertain. V lost 3 bases and J 3 bases, leaving 9 bases between the germline ends. Germline V lookup: CDR1 SGHNT, CDR2 YENEEA. The CDR3 is made up of 14 amino acids. CDR3 sequence reads: CASSLETNYNEQFF. CDR3 nucleotides: TGTGCCAGCAGCTTGGAGACGAACTACAATGAGCAGTTCTTC. Complete variable domain (other parts from reference TRBV11-3 and TRBJ2-1): EAGVVQSPRYKIIEKKQPVAFWCNPISGHNTLYWYLQNLGQGPELLIRYENEEAVDDSQLPKDRFSAERLKGVDSTLKIQPAELGDSAVYLCASSLETNYNEQFFGPGTRLTVL.

The rearrangement links TRBV27 to TRBJ1-6, with TRBD1 matching over 9 bases. From germline, CDR1 is MNHEY and CDR2 SMNVEV (reference sequence). Trimming cost V 2 bases and J 5 bases; bases outside gene matches: 4. This CDR3 contains 16 residues. The CDR3 sequence is CASSLKGQGNNSPLHF. In DNA, the CDR3 is TGTGCCAGCAGTTTAAAGGGACAGGGTAATAATTCACCCCTCCACTTT.

This chain links TRBV7-7 with TRBJ1-1; the D is unclear. The germline V gene encodes CDR1 SSHAT and CDR2 FNYEAQ (reference sequence). V was cut by 4 bases and J by 0 bases, with 15 bases left in between. The CDR3 covers 16 residues. The CDR3 is CASSYPRRPMNTEAFF. The CDR3 coding sequence is TGTGCCAGCAGCTACCCTAGGCGGCCAATGAACACTGAAGCTTTCTTT.

The chain joins TRBV28 to TRBJ2-7, with 9 bases aligning to TRBD1. Germline V lookup: CDR1 MDHEN, CDR2 SYDVKM. V trimming: 6 bases; J trimming: 0 bases; junction bases outside the gene matches: 3. The CDR3 length is 14 residues. Here the CDR3 DNA reads TGTGCCAGCAGCTACAGGGGGCACTCCTACGAGCAGTACTTC. This codes for CASSYRGHSYEQYF. The complete variable domain, with remaining parts taken from reference TRBV28 and TRBJ2-7, reads DVKVTQSSRYLVKRTGEKVFLECVQDMDHENMFWYRQDPGLGLRLIYFSYDVKMKEKGDIPEGYSVSREKKERFSLILESASTNQTSMYLCASSYRGHSYEQYFGPGTRLTVT.

The chain uses TRBV5-5 and TRBJ2-2; TRBD1 might be the D (5 bases). Germline V gene sequence: CDR1 SGHKS, CDR2 YYEKEE (reference sequence). The CDR3 sequence is 14 residues long. V shed 2 bases and J shed 0 bases, with 5 bases lying between them. The CDR3 here is CASSLQANTGELFF. The CDR3 DNA follows: TGTGCCAGCAGCTTACAGGCGAACACCGGGGAGCTGTTTTTT.

The chain has TRBV4-3 and TRBJ2-3; no reliable D call. The V gene's germline CDR1 is LGHNA and CDR2 YSLEER. V was trimmed by 0 bases and J by 5 bases, leaving 9 bases between them. There are 14 residues in the CDR3. CDR3 residues: CASSQESSRDTQYF. As DNA, the CDR3 is TGCGCCAGCAGCCAAGAGAGTAGCCGAGATACGCAGTATTTT.

The V gene is TRBV19, the J gene TRBJ2-1; 12 bases agree with TRBD2. Germline V gene sequence: CDR1 LNHDA, CDR2 SQIVND (reference sequence). With V trimmed by 6 bases and J by 8 bases, 8 bases remained unmatched. This CDR3 is built from 15 residues. This CDR3 is CASSLWGLAGDEQFF. The CDR3 bases are TGTGCCAGTAGCCTGTGGGGACTAGCGGGCGATGAGCAGTTCTTC.

This sequence joins TRBV30 and TRBJ2-7; D might be TRBD1 or TRBD2, each matching 5 bases. The CDR3 loop spans 12 amino acids. Germline V CDR1 and CDR2: GTSNPN, SVGIG (reference sequence). V lost 5 bases to trimming and J lost 2 bases, with 10 bases between them. CDR3 sequence (DNA): TGTGCCTGGGCCGGGGCGACCTACGAGCAGTACTTC. Residues: CAWAGATYEQYF.

J is TRBJ2-7 and V is TRBV7-9; 8 bases agree with TRBD1. The CDR3 runs to 14 residues. From germline, CDR1 is SEHNR and CDR2 FQNEAQ (reference sequence). V shed 5 bases and J 3 bases; nucleotides not matched to a gene: 6. CDR3 coding DNA: TGTGCCAGCAGCCGGACAGGGCCTCACTACGAGCAGTACTTC. The encoded protein is CASSRTGPHYEQYF.

The chain links TRBV18 to TRBJ2-5; possible D gene TRBD1, 5 bases. Trimming shortened V by 1 base and J by 5 bases, and 11 bases separated the two germline ends. There are 14 residues in the CDR3. Per germline, CDR1 KGHSH and CDR2 LQKENI. CDR3 loop: CASSPQGASETQYF. CDR3 nucleotide sequence: TGTGCCAGCTCACCACAAGGGGCCTCTGAGACCCAGTACTTC.

V gene TRBV10-3 combines with J gene TRBJ1-1; 12 bases fit TRBD1. This CDR3 spans 16 amino acids. The V gene end was trimmed by 5 bases and the J gene end by 1 base; junction bases not matched to a gene: 5. Germline loops: CDR1 ENHRY, CDR2 SYGVKD. The CDR3 nucleotides read TGTGCCATCAGTCGGGACAGGGGGCCGGGGAACACTGAAGCTTTCTTT. Residues: CAISRDRGPGNTEAFF.

To note about this clone: One junction end disagrees with the germline gene, perhaps due to a read error. The gene calls are TRBV27 and TRBJ2-3, with D perhaps TRBD1 (5 bases). CDR1 MNHEY and CDR2 SMNVEV come from the germline V gene (reference sequence). The CDR3 sequence is 16 residues long. The CDR3 reads CASSLRRQGSTYTQYF. In nucleotides, the CDR3 is TGTGCCAGCAGTTTAAGGCGGCAGGGTAGCACATATACGCAGTATTTT.

The V call is TRBV4-1, the J call TRBJ2-7, with TRBD2 matching over 7 bases. The CDR3 sequence is 17 residues long. V trimming: 5 bases; J trimming: 5 bases; junction bases outside the gene matches: 18. Per the germline V gene, CDR1 is MGHRA and CDR2 is YSYEKL. CDR3 protein: CASSWRAEGIGGNEQYF. Here the CDR3 DNA reads TGCGCCAGCAGCTGGAGGGCGGAGGGAATCGGGGGGAACGAGCAGTACTTC.

The V call is TRBV27, the J call TRBJ2-1; D is ambiguous. V gave up 5 bases and J gave up 5 bases, with 4 bases separating them. The CDR3 extends over 11 amino acids. Germline V gene sequence: CDR1 MNHEY, CDR2 SMNVEV (reference sequence). CDR3 nucleotides: TGTGCCAGCAGTCACCACAATGAGCAGTTCTTC. Its protein is CASSHHNEQFF.

This chain connects TRBV2 to TRBJ2-3; 9 nucleotides agree with TRBD2. The CDR3 length is 17 residues. The germline gives CDR1 SNHLY, CDR2 FYNNEI. Trimming took 6 bases from V and 4 from J; bases not matched to a gene: 14. This CDR3 is CASRTASGGGAPDTQYF. For the CDR3, the DNA is TGTGCCAGCAGAACCGCCTCTGGCGGGGGGGCCCCAGATACGCAGTATTTT.

This rearrangement joins TRBV7-2 to TRBJ2-1, with 9 positions matching TRBD2. V shed 5 bases and J 6 bases; nucleotides not matched to a gene: 11. The length of the CDR3 is 16 residues. The germline CDR1 and CDR2 sequences are SGHTA and FQGNSA. CDR3 nucleotide sequence: TGTGCCAGCAGCACATCCGTGGCGGGAGGGCCCAATGAGCAGTTCTTC. Its translation is CASSTSVAGGPNEQFF.